This TCR beta chain comes out of a study of cytomegalovirus exposure and HLA in healthy donors. Researchers ran the PCR with 60 Vbeta and 13 Jbeta primers. TCRdb's table, derived via immunoSEQ multiplex PCR, lists solely in-frame clones and lacks some. Of around 62,000 clones detected, roughly 80% appear once; the ten largest clones hold under 3%. This CDR3 comprises 18 residues. V lost 5 bases, J lost 2 bases, and 22 bases lay in between. CDR1 is SGHAT, CDR2 FQNNGV, per germline. This chain connects TRBV11-2 to TRBJ1-5; no definite D call. The TCR sequence derives from a woman under 40 in good health and CMV-seronegative. Source material: PBMCs. CDR3 loop: CASSPPGERKFGNQPQHF. CDR3 DNA: TGTGCCAGCAGCCCACCGGGAGAGAGGAAGTTTGGCAATCAGCCCCAGCATTTT.